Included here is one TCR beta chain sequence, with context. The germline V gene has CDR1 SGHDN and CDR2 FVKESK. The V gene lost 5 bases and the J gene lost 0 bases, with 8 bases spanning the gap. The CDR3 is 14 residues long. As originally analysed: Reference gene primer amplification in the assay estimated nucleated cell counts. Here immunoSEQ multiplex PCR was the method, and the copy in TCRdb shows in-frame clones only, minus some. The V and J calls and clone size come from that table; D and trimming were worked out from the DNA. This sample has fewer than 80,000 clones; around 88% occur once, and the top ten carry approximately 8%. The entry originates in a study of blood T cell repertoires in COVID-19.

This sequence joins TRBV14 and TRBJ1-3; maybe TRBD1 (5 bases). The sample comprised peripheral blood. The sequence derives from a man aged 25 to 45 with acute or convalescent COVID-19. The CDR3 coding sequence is TGTGCCAGCAGCAGGGACTTCTCTGGAAACACCATATATTTT. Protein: CASSRDFSGNTIYF.